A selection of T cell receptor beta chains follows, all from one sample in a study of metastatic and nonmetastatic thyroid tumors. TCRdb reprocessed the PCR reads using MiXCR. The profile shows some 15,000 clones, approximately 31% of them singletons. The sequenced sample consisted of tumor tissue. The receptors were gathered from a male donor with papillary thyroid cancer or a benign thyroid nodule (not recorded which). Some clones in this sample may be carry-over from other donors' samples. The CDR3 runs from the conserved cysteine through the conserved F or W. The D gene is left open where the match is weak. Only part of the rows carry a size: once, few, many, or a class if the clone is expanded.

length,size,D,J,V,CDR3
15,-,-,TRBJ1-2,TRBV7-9,CASSNRNTDIYGYTF
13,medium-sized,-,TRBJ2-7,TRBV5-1,CASSRATRAEQYF
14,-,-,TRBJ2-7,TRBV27,CASSRADGPYEQYF
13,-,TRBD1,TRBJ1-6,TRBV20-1,CSARDREVSPLHF
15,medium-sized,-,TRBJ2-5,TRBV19,CASSTGQYRGETQYF
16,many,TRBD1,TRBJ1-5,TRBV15,CATSKGQGRTGQPQHF
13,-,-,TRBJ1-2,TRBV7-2,CASSPRPIYGYTF
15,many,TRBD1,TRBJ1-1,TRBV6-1,CASMDPGTANTEAFF
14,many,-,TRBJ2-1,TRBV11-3,CASSFGGQTNEQFF
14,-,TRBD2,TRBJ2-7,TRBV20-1,CSARAGTSLHEQYF
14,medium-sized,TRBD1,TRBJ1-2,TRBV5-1,CASSSETGGGGYTF
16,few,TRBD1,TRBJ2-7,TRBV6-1,CASSWIRTGLSYEQYF
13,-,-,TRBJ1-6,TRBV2,CASSGDYNSPLHF
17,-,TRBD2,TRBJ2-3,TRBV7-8,CASSSLGGGRVPDTQYF
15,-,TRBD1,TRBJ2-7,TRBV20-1,CSALSTGTGSREQYF
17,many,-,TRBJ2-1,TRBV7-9,CASSLTPLGEWYNEQFF
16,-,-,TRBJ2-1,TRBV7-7,CASSLAVGVGYNEQFF
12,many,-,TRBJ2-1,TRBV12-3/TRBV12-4,CASSHSINEQFF
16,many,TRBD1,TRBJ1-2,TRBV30,CAWRPGTGDFGYGYTF
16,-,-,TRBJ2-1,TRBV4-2,CASSPLSWWSDNEQFF
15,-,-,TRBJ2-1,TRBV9,CASSVVPVGDNEQFF
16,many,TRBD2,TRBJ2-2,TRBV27,CASTRGGGVNTGELFF
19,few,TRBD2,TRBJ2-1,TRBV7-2,CASSFGAGGPSSSYNEQFF
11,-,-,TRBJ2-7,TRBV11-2,CARSLGCEHYF
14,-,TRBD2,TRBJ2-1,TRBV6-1,CASRTSGGYNEQFF
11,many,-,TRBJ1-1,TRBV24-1,CATGLWGSAFF
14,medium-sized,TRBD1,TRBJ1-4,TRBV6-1,CASSSTGINEKLFF
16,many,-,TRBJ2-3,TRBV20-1,CSARTGRGASTDTQYF
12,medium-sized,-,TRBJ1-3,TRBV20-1,CSARYSGNTIYF
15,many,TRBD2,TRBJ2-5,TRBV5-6,CASSLLAGGPETQYF
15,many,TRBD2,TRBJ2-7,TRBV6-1,CASRVTSGSGGEQYF
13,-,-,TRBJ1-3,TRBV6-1,CASSEVLGNTIYF
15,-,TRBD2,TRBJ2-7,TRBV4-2,CASRTSGSFSYEQYF
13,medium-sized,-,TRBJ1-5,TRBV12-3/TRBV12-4,CASVWGPHQPQHF
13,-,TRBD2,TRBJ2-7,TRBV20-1,CSLILAGTYEQYF
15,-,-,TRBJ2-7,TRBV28,CASTTPGRGQYEQYF
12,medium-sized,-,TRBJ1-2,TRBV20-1,CSARPVLYGYTF
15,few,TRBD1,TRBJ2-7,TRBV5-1,CASATGTGGYSEQYF
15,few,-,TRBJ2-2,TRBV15,CATSRERTNTGELFF
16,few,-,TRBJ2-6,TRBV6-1,CASSPESRSGANVLTF
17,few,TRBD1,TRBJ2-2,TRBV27,CASREDRGLVNTGELFF
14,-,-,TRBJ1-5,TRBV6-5,CASSFSFSNQPQHF
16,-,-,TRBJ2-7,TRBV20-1,CSARDIVGAGRSEQYF
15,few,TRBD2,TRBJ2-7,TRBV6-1,CASSELAGGVYEQYF
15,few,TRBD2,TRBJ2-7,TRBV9,CASTKGGLAGNEQYF
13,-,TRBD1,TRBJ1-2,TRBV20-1,CSATDRGPGGYTF
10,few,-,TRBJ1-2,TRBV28,CASSSYGYTF
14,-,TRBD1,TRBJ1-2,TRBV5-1,CDSSTGQGNSGYSF